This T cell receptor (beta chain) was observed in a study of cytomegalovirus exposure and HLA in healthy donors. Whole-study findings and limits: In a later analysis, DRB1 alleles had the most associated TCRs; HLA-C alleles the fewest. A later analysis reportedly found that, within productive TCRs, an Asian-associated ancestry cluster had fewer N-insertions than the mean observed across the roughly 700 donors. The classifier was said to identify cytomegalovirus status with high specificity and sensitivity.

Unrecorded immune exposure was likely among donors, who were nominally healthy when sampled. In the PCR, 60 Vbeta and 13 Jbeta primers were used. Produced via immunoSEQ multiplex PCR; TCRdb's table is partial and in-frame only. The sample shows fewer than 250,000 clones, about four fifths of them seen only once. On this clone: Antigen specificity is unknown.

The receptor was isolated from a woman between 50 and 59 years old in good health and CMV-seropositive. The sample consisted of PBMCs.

The CDR3 DNA sequence: TGTGCCAGTAGGACGAGCGGGTCCCAGCATTTT. Translated, it gives CASRTSGSQHF. The rearrangement uses TRBV19 and TRBJ1-5, with D unclear. Germline CDR1 and CDR2: LNHDA and SQIVND (reference sequence). V was trimmed by 6 bases and J by 11 bases, leaving 11 bases between them. The CDR3 spans 11 residues.